This passage covers 32 T cell receptor beta chains from one sample sequenced in a study of blood T cells in healthy people across ages. A second about 7 to 12 cycle PCR used barcoded and J-beta primers. TCRdb reprocessed the 5' RACE reads via MiXCR and lists one record per CDR3 protein. The data contain 1.5 million to 2 million distinct CDR3 sequences, about 39% of them singletons. What was sequenced was blood. The source is a human donor in good health.

V gene TRBV24-1 combines with J gene TRBJ2-3; 8 bases agree with TRBD1. The ends lost 4 bases at V and 4 bases at J; junction bases unmatched: 3. This CDR3 has 14 amino acids. Germline CDR1 is KGHDR and CDR2 is SFDVKD. CDR3 sequence reads: CATSESTGADTQYF. In DNA form, the CDR3 reads TGTGCCACCAGTGAATCGACAGGGGCAGATACGCAGTATTTT.

This clonotype has just a few counts. The V call is TRBV10-3, the J call TRBJ2-3; the D is unclear. The CDR3 extends over 13 amino acids. V gave up 4 bases and J gave up 0 bases, with 5 bases separating them. Germline V gives CDR1 ENHRY, CDR2 SYGVKD. Here the CDR3 DNA reads TGTGCCATCAGTGTGACTAGCACAGATACGCAGTATTTT. Translation gives CAISVTSTDTQYF.

The rearrangement joins TRBV27 to TRBJ2-5; no reliable D call. Germline CDR1 is MNHEY and CDR2 is SMNVEV (reference sequence). Trimming pared 0 bases from V and 3 bases from J, leaving 8 bases between. The CDR3 consists of 14 residues. This CDR3 is CASSLSERKETQYF. CDR3 coding DNA: TGTGCCAGCAGTTTATCGGAAAGAAAAGAGACCCAGTACTTC.

This clonotype turned up a few times. V gene TRBV29-1 combines with J gene TRBJ2-3; D unresolved. CDR1 is SQVTM, CDR2 ANQGSEA, per germline. The CDR3 extends over 13 amino acids. V gave up 7 bases and J gave up 5 bases, with 16 bases separating them. The CDR3 sequence is CSGEGPQRDTQYF. The DNA of the CDR3 is TGCAGCGGGGAAGGGCCCCAGAGAGATACGCAGTATTTT.

To note about this clonotype: A junction end diverges from the germline sequence, so it may reflect a read error. V and J are TRBV10-3 and TRBJ1-2; 9 bases fit TRBD1. The CDR3 totals 16 residues. In germline, CDR1 is ENHRY, CDR2 SYGVKD. The CDR3 reads CAISPGTGNSGYGYTF. The CDR3 bases are TGCGCCATCAGCCCCGGGACAGGGAATAGTGGCTATGGCTACACCTTC.

The DNA for the CDR3 is TGTGCCAGCAGCCCCCGGGGTAGCGGGGGGACCGGGGAGCTGTTTTTT. Its translation is CASSPRGSGGTGELFF. This chain joins TRBV11-2 and TRBJ2-2; 10 positions agree with TRBD2. This CDR3 is 16 amino acids long. CDR1 SGHAT and CDR2 FQNNGV come from the germline V gene. Germline trimming cut 5 bases from V and 5 bases from J; bases unmatched to any gene: 8.

About this clonotype itself: A much larger clonotype is one base distant, so this may be a read error. This chain connects TRBV12-3 or TRBV12-4 to TRBJ2-1; D may be TRBD2 (5 bases). The CDR3 covers 12 residues. With 1 base removed from V and 10 bases from J, the gap between germline ends came to 8 bases. The CDR3 nucleotides are TGTGCCAGCAGTTTAGTTGACTACGAGCAGTTCTTC. Protein sequence: CASSLVDYEQFF.

In this sample, this clonotype turned up a few times. V is TRBV20-1 and J is TRBJ1-5, with TRBD1 identical over 8 bases. Losses at the gene ends were 6 bases for V and 5 bases for J; bases not matched to a gene: 6. The CDR3 spans 13 residues. Germline CDR1 is DFQATT and CDR2 is SNEGSKA (reference sequence). CDR3 DNA sequence: TGCAGTGCGTGGACAGGGTTGTATCAGCCCCAGCATTTT. Protein product: CSAWTGLYQPQHF.

The V gene is TRBV7-2, the J gene TRBJ1-5, with 8 bases that match TRBD1. The CDR3 consists of 16 residues. The germline gives CDR1 SGHTA, CDR2 FQGNSA. V dropped 5 bases and J dropped 4; count of bases not matched to a gene: 10. The DNA for the CDR3 is TGTGCCAGCAGCGCTAGCGGGACAGGTGAGAATCAGCCCCAGCATTTT. This gives the protein CASSASGTGENQPQHF.

The genes are TRBV15 and TRBJ2-7, with TRBD1 matching 7 bases. The CDR3 loop spans 17 amino acids. Trimming cost V 4 bases and J 4 bases; bases outside gene matches: 16. Germline V CDR1 and CDR2: LNHNV, YYDKDF (reference sequence). CDR3 sequence reads: CATSNPVKGGNPYEQYF. Written as DNA, the CDR3 is TGTGCCACCAGCAATCCCGTCAAAGGGGGCAACCCTTACGAGCAGTACTTC.

This clonotype has more than one count but fewer than ten. The chain is built from TRBV2 and TRBJ1-5; 9 bases fit TRBD1. V lost 5 bases to trimming and J lost 3 bases; unmatched junction nucleotides: 2. Germline assignment: CDR1 SNHLY and CDR2 FYNNEI. The CDR3 totals 14 residues. The CDR3 region is CASSWTGDNQPQHF. CDR3 nucleotides: TGTGCCAGCAGTTGGACAGGGGACAATCAGCCCCAGCATTTT.

J is TRBJ2-6 and V is TRBV6-5; D is perhaps TRBD2 (5 bases). CDR1 is MNHEY, CDR2 SVGAGI, per germline. Trimming left V 4 bases short and J 0 bases short, with 10 bases between. This CDR3 comprises 16 residues. CDR3 DNA sequence: TGTGCCAGCAGTTTAAGCGGAGACTCTGGGGCCAACGTCCTGACTTTC. Protein sequence: CASSLSGDSGANVLTF.

V usage is TRBV20-1 and J usage is TRBJ2-5; D might be TRBD2 (6 bases). The CDR3 loop spans 14 amino acids. Germline V CDR1 and CDR2: DFQATT, SNEGSKA (reference sequence). Trimming removed 0 bases from V and 4 bases from J, with 12 bases in between. CDR3 residues: CSARELARPETQYF. CDR3 DNA sequence: TGCAGTGCTAGAGAACTAGCCCGCCCAGAGACCCAGTACTTC.

The chain recombines TRBV18 with TRBJ1-6, with D possibly being TRBD1 (5 bases). This CDR3 has 14 amino acids. Per germline, CDR1 KGHSH and CDR2 LQKENI. V shed 3 bases and J shed 11 bases, with 14 bases lying between them. The CDR3, as DNA: TGTGCCAGCTCACCTGGAAGGGGAGATCCACCCCTCCACTTT. Translated: CASSPGRGDPPLHF.

A few counts support this clonotype. The chain has TRBV7-9 and TRBJ1-5; 8 bases are shared with TRBD1. V shed 0 bases, J shed 6 bases, and the junction held 10 bases outside the gene matches. This CDR3 spans 17 amino acids. Looked up from germline, CDR1 is SEHNR and CDR2 is FQNEAQ (reference sequence). The CDR3 region is CASSLAGQGAVGQPQHF. CDR3 nucleotide sequence: TGTGCCAGCAGCTTAGCTGGGCAGGGGGCCGTTGGTCAGCCCCAGCATTTT.

V is TRBV27 and J is TRBJ2-7; the D is unclear. Deletions cut 5 bases from V and 7 bases from J, with 18 bases between. CDR3 length: 14 residues. The germline CDR1 and CDR2 sequences are MNHEY and SMNVEV (reference sequence). The CDR3 is CASSTSWVTNEQYF. CDR3 DNA: TGTGCCAGCAGTACCTCCTGGGTCACTAATGAGCAGTACTTC.

This clonotype was recorded a few times. The genes are TRBV27 and TRBJ2-7; 7 bases line up with TRBD2. Germline lookup yields CDR1 MNHEY and CDR2 SMNVEV (reference sequence). V dropped 4 bases and J dropped 2; count of bases not matched to a gene: 8. The CDR3 extends over 15 amino acids. CDR3 DNA: TGTGCCAGCAGTTCAAGGGCTAGCGGAACCTACGAGCAGTACTTC. Translated: CASSSRASGTYEQYF.

This clonotype was counted a few times. V usage is TRBV29-1 and J usage is TRBJ2-6; D unresolved. V was pared by 0 bases and J by 0 bases, with 9 bases between. From germline, CDR1 is SQVTM and CDR2 ANQGSEA. This CDR3 spans 16 amino acids. The CDR3 coding sequence is TGCAGCGTTGAAGAAATCCTTCGCTCTGGGGCCAACGTCCTGACTTTC. It codes for CSVEEILRSGANVLTF.

Concerning this clonotype: This may come from a read error, since a much larger clone is one base off. V is TRBV6-2 or TRBV6-3 and J is TRBJ2-1, with 7 bases aligning to TRBD1. Germline CDR1 MNHEY, CDR2 SVGEGT. J was trimmed by 7 bases and V by 8 bases; bases with no gene match: 2. This CDR3 is 11 amino acids long. CDR3 bases: TGTGCCAGCCTCAGGGGGAATGAGCAGTTCTTC. It is translated as CASLRGNEQFF.

A few counts support this clonotype. V is TRBV20-1 and J is TRBJ2-1; TRBD2 aligns across 10 bases. Germline CDR1 DFQATT, CDR2 SNEGSKA (reference sequence). Trimming cost V 0 bases and J 0 bases; bases outside gene matches: 11. The CDR3 has 19 residues. In DNA form, the CDR3 reads TGCAGTGCTAGAGATCAGAGCGGGGGGGCCTTCTACTCCTACAATGAGCAGTTCTTC. Its protein is CSARDQSGGAFYSYNEQFF.

The gene calls are TRBV2 and TRBJ2-2, with 14 bases identical to TRBD2. The CDR3 contains 16 residues. Looked up from germline, CDR1 is SNHLY and CDR2 is FYNNEI. Trimming at V came to 3 bases and at J to 6 bases, leaving 3 bases not matched to a gene. The CDR3 spells CASSEGLAGVPGELFF. For the CDR3, the DNA is TGTGCCAGCAGTGAGGGACTAGCGGGGGTACCCGGGGAGCTGTTTTTT.

This clonotype has more than one count but fewer than ten. This chain connects TRBV6-2 or TRBV6-3 to TRBJ2-1, with D hard to call. Trimming cost V 0 bases and J 0 bases, with 9 bases left between them. Germline-derived CDR1 and CDR2 are MNHEY and SVGEGT. This CDR3 comprises 16 residues. In DNA form, the CDR3 reads TGTGCCAGCAGTTACTCACTATCGAGCTCCTACAATGAGCAGTTCTTC. This codes for CASSYSLSSSYNEQFF.

In DNA, the CDR3 is TGTGCCAGCAGCCGGGACGTGTCAGGAGCCTACGAGCAGTACTTC. Its protein is CASSRDVSGAYEQYF. The chain links TRBV12-3 or TRBV12-4 to TRBJ2-7, with D perhaps given as TRBD1 or TRBD2 (5 bases each). This CDR3 comprises 15 residues. V lost 6 bases, J lost 2 bases, and 17 bases lay in between.

The rearrangement uses TRBV3-1 and TRBJ2-7, with 9 bases lining up with TRBD1. CDR1 and CDR2 (germline): LGHDT, YNNKEL (reference sequence). The CDR3 loop spans 17 amino acids. The V gene end was trimmed by 0 bases and the J gene end by 2 bases; junction bases not matched to a gene: 8. CDR3 amino acids: CASSQDWTGVPTYEQYF. For the CDR3, the DNA is TGTGCCAGCAGCCAAGATTGGACAGGGGTTCCAACCTACGAGCAGTACTTC.

The sample holds a few counts of this clonotype. V usage is TRBV18 and J usage is TRBJ2-4; 8 nucleotides agree with TRBD2. The DNA end is a closer match to TRBJ2-5, so the J assignment may be wrong. The germline V gene encodes CDR1 KGHSH and CDR2 LQKENI. The CDR3 length is 17 residues. As DNA, the CDR3 is TGTGCCAGCTCACCACCGGGAGCGGGGGCGTTCCAAGAGACCCAGTACTTC. Amino acids: CASSPPGAGAFQETQYF.

This chain joins TRBV7-2 and TRBJ2-1, with 7 bases lining up with TRBD2. The CDR3 covers 17 residues. The junction had 8 bases not matched to a gene; V was cut back by 2 bases and J by 1 base. CDR1 SGHTA and CDR2 FQGNSA come from the germline V gene. CDR3 residues: CASSLSPTSVSYNEQFF. In DNA form, the CDR3 reads TGTGCCAGCAGCTTAAGCCCTACTAGCGTTTCCTACAATGAGCAGTTCTTC.

This clonotype was observed a few times. CDR3 in DNA: TGTGCCAGCAGACGTGACAGGGGGGACCACGAGCAGTACTTC. Translated, it gives CASRRDRGDHEQYF. The chain recombines TRBV7-8 with TRBJ2-5; 9 nucleotides match TRBD1. Judging by the DNA end, TRBJ2-7 fits better; the J call may be wrong. This CDR3 comprises 14 residues. Germline V gene lookup returns CDR1 SGHVS and CDR2 FQNEAQ.

As regards this clonotype: This may be a read error: a much more frequent sequence differs by one nucleotide. The rearrangement links TRBV7-2 to TRBJ1-2, with 9 bases fitting TRBD1. The CDR3 runs 15 residues. The germline V gene has CDR1 SGHTA and CDR2 FQGNSA. With 5 bases clipped from V and 3 bases from J, the junction kept 7 bases outside the gene matches. The CDR3 coding sequence is TGTGCCAGCAGCCCCAGGACAGGGGAGGACTATGGCTACACCTTC. Its protein product is CASSPRTGEDYGYTF.

This clonotype was observed many times. The chain has TRBV29-1 and TRBJ2-5; D remains unclear. The CDR3 has 12 amino acids. CDR1 is SQVTM, CDR2 ANQGSEA, per germline. V was cut by 3 bases and J by 3 bases, with 8 bases left in between. This CDR3 is CSVEPGKETQYF. For the CDR3, the DNA is TGCAGCGTTGAGCCAGGAAAAGAGACCCAGTACTTC.

For the CDR3, the DNA is TGCAGTGCGGCCGACAGGGGGTACAGAGAGACCCAGTACTTC. The encoded protein is CSAADRGYRETQYF. This rearrangement joins TRBV20-1 to TRBJ2-5; 9 bases are a match to TRBD1. V lost 6 bases and J lost 4; bases outside the gene matches: 9. This CDR3 contains 14 residues. Germline V gene lookup returns CDR1 DFQATT and CDR2 SNEGSKA (reference sequence).

V is TRBV12-3 or TRBV12-4 and J is TRBJ1-2; no firm D call. The CDR3 contains 13 residues. V was cut by 2 bases and J by 8 bases, with 12 bases left in between. CDR3 sequence (DNA): TGTGCCAGCAGTTTACTTCAGGCGGGGGGCTACACCTTC. As protein: CASSLLQAGGYTF.

The chain employs TRBV7-6 and TRBJ2-3; TRBD1 aligns across 8 bases. Trimming cost V 4 bases and J 4 bases; bases outside gene matches: 7. CDR1 SGHVS and CDR2 FNYEAQ come from the germline V gene. The CDR3 runs 15 residues. The CDR3 protein is CASSSTTGASDTQYF. CDR3 DNA sequence: TGTGCCAGCAGCTCCACGACAGGGGCGTCAGATACGCAGTATTTT.